One and the same sample provided the 23 T cell receptor beta chains below, sequenced in a study of control samples from healthy donors and cancer patients. The table came from immunoSEQ multiplex PCR; TCRdb's copy has only in-frame clones and leaves some out. The sample contains 150,000 to 200,000 clones, 91% of which appear only once. Sequenced sample: blood. These receptors were taken from a woman in her thirties or forties in good health.

A word on this clone: Other DNA variants within this sample encode the same CDR3. The rearrangement links TRBV3-1 (or the pseudogene TRBV3-2) to TRBJ1-2; TRBD1 agrees at 7 bases. The V gene's germline CDR1 is LGHDT and CDR2 YNNKEL (reference sequence). J was trimmed by 2 bases and V by 3 bases; bases with no gene match: 0. This CDR3 spans 13 amino acids. The CDR3 coding sequence is TGTGCCAGCAGCCAGGGACAGAACTATGGCTACACCTTC. Encoded protein: CASSQGQNYGYTF.

This chain uses TRBV5-8 with TRBJ1-4, with TRBD1 matching 9 bases. The junction had 7 bases not matched to a gene; V was cut back by 6 bases and J by 7 bases. Germline values: CDR1 SGHTS, CDR2 YDEGEE. The CDR3 spans 14 residues. CDR3 sequence reads: CASIDRGSGEKLFF. The DNA of the CDR3 is TGTGCCAGCATCGACAGGGGGAGCGGTGAAAAACTGTTTTTT.

This chain joins TRBV7-2 and TRBJ2-5; 9 bases are a match to TRBD2. Germline trimming cut 1 base from V and 5 bases from J; bases unmatched to any gene: 5. The CDR3 has 15 residues. Germline V gene lookup returns CDR1 SGHTA and CDR2 FQGNSA. CDR3 region: CASSLVAGVGETQYF. DNA of the CDR3: TGTGCCAGCAGCTTAGTAGCGGGGGTGGGGGAGACCCAGTACTTC.

This chain links TRBV7-9 with TRBJ2-1; either TRBD1 or TRBD2 may supply D (7 bases each). The CDR3 sequence is 14 residues long. V was trimmed by 5 bases and J by 8 bases, leaving 16 bases between them. Germline CDR1 reads SEHNR; CDR2 reads FQNEAQ (reference sequence). Written as DNA, the CDR3 is TGTGCCAGCAGCCCACCAGGGGGGGCAGATGAGCAGTTCTTC. Its protein product is CASSPPGGADEQFF.

This clone came up once. This chain joins TRBV2 and TRBJ1-5, with D unresolved. The CDR3 spans 13 residues. The V and J ends lost 1 base and 4 bases respectively, with 5 bases between them. Germline V gives CDR1 SNHLY, CDR2 FYNNEI. The CDR3 DNA reads as TGTGCCAGCAGTGAAGATGCGAATCAGCCCCAGCATTTT. This encodes CASSEDANQPQHF.

The count of this clone is one. The chain carries TRBV14 and TRBJ2-5; D may match TRBD1 or TRBD2 (5 bases each). Trimming took 5 bases from V and 5 from J, leaving 21 bases between them. This CDR3 is built from 16 residues. Per germline, CDR1 SGHDN and CDR2 FVKESK. The CDR3 DNA is TGTGCCAGCAGCTCGTCCGTGGGACCGCTTAGTGAGACCCAGTACTTC. This gives the protein CASSSSVGPLSETQYF.

This chain uses TRBV5-6 with TRBJ1-4; D may be TRBD1 (6 bases). This CDR3 has 12 amino acids. Trimming shortened V by 1 base and J by 8 bases, and 6 bases separated the two germline ends. From germline, CDR1 is SGHDT and CDR2 YYEEEE. The CDR3 DNA sequence: TGTGCCAGCAGCTTGAGGGGGGAAAAACTGTTTTTT. This gives the protein CASSLRGEKLFF.

This chain joins TRBV5-6 and TRBJ1-3; TRBD1 agrees at 7 bases. CDR1 and CDR2 from the germline V gene are SGHDT and YYEEEE. Trimming removed 4 bases from V and 4 bases from J; junction bases left unmatched: 8. The CDR3 contains 15 residues. For the CDR3, the DNA is TGTGCCAGCAGCCTCCCGACAGGGTCAGGAAACACCATATATTTT. As protein: CASSLPTGSGNTIYF.

This clone was detected once. The V call is TRBV28, the J call TRBJ1-6; D is unclear. The CDR3 is made up of 10 amino acids. In germline, CDR1 is MDHEN, CDR2 SYDVKM. The V gene lost 9 bases and the J gene lost 7 bases, with 4 bases spanning the gap. The CDR3 here is CASTNSPLHF. The CDR3 DNA is TGTGCCAGTACGAATTCACCCCTCCACTTT.

Comment on this clone: Relative to the germline gene, one junction end is altered; a read error may explain this. V and J are TRBV6-5 and TRBJ1-3; the D is unclear. Germline CDR1 MNHEY, CDR2 SVGAGI. The CDR3 sequence is 15 residues long. As DNA, the CDR3 is TGTGCCAGCCGGCGAACAGTGAACTCTGGAAACATCATATATTTT. This codes for CASRRTVNSGNIIYF.

The genes are TRBV5-6 and TRBJ2-3; tentative D call: TRBD1 (6 bases). CDR1 and CDR2 from the germline V gene are SGHDT and YYEEEE. V lost 5 bases and J lost 11, with 15 bases in between. CDR3 length: 12 amino acids. In DNA, the CDR3 is TGTGCCAGCAGTCCCGGGACATATGAGCAGTATTTT. This encodes CASSPGTYEQYF. Supplemented by reference TRBV5-6 and TRBJ2-3, the full variable domain reads DAGVTQSPTHLIKTRGQQVTLRCSPKSGHDTVSWYQQALGQGPQFIFQYYEEEERQRGNFPDRFSGHQFPNYSSELNVNALLLGDSALYLCASSPGTYEQYFGPGTRLTVL.

The chain recombines TRBV19 with TRBJ1-2, with TRBD1 matching 8 bases. J was trimmed by 2 bases and V by 1 base; bases with no gene match: 3. The CDR3 is 15 residues long. The V gene's germline CDR1 is LNHDA and CDR2 SQIVND (reference sequence). CDR3 nucleotide sequence: TGTGCCAGTAGTATAGCTACAGGGGGAAACTATGGCTACACCTTC. It translates to CASSIATGGNYGYTF.

The chain links TRBV6-6 to TRBJ1-1; D is perhaps TRBD1 (5 bases). V dropped 5 bases and J dropped 8 bases, with 15 bases sitting between them. Germline V gene data show CDR1 as MNHNY and CDR2 as SVGAGI (reference sequence). The CDR3 spans 13 residues. Here the CDR3 reads CASSRKGWDEAFF. In DNA, the CDR3 is TGTGCCAGCAGTCGAAAGGGATGGGACGAAGCTTTCTTT.

The J gene is TRBJ1-5, the V gene TRBV6-5; 8 bases are a match to TRBD1. V lost 6 bases to trimming and J lost 3 bases; unmatched junction nucleotides: 7. This CDR3 has 15 residues. Per the germline V gene, CDR1 is MNHEY and CDR2 is SVGAGI. CDR3 loop: CASRRTGGSNQPQHF. The CDR3 DNA reads TGTGCCAGCAGACGCACAGGGGGATCCAATCAGCCCCAGCATTTT.

V gene TRBV27 combines with J gene TRBJ1-1, with D perhaps matching TRBD1 (6 bases). Germline CDR1 and CDR2: MNHEY and SMNVEV (reference sequence). The length of the CDR3 is 14 residues. Deletions cut 4 bases from V and 1 base from J, with 10 bases between. The CDR3 here is CASSSTGPNTEAFF. CDR3 DNA: TGTGCCAGCAGTTCAACAGGGCCGAACACTGAAGCTTTCTTT.

The V gene is TRBV5-1, the J gene TRBJ2-7; D perhaps matches TRBD1 (6 bases). Trimming cost V 4 bases and J 2 bases, with 25 bases left between them. The germline V gene encodes CDR1 SGHRS and CDR2 YFSETQ. The CDR3 consists of 18 residues. This chain's CDR3 is CASSVGQPSDTVPYEQYF. Written as DNA, the CDR3 is TGCGCCAGCAGCGTGGGACAACCAAGCGATACTGTACCCTACGAGCAGTACTTC.

This clone was seen only once. V and J are TRBV3-1 (or the pseudogene TRBV3-2) and TRBJ2-2; D unresolved. V lost 5 bases and J 5 bases, leaving 9 bases between the germline ends. The CDR3 runs 13 residues. Germline lookup yields CDR1 LGHDT and CDR2 YNNKEL (reference sequence). CDR3 in DNA: TGTGCCAGCAGCTGGAAGGTAACCGGGGAGCTGTTTTTT. Encoded protein: CASSWKVTGELFF.

This chain links TRBV9 with TRBJ2-3; D remains ambiguous. The V end lost 4 bases, the J end lost 0 bases, and 12 bases lay between the germline ends. The CDR3 extends over 15 amino acids. Germline V lookup: CDR1 SGDLS, CDR2 YYNGEE. The CDR3 nucleotides are TGTGCCAGCAGCACGAGTTCGGCTAGCACAGATACGCAGTATTTT. Translation: CASSTSSASTDTQYF.

The chain employs TRBV6-5 and TRBJ1-2, with D perhaps matching TRBD1 (5 bases). CDR3 size: 15 residues. In germline, CDR1 is MNHEY, CDR2 SVGAGI. V was pared by 0 bases and J by 2 bases, with 10 bases between. The CDR3 loop reads CASSYSGRANYGYTF. The CDR3 DNA is TGTGCCAGCAGTTACTCGGGCAGGGCCAACTATGGCTACACCTTC.

The chain is built from TRBV4-2 and TRBJ2-2; D is unresolved. V shed 3 bases and J shed 6 bases, with 11 bases lying between them. Germline V gene lookup returns CDR1 LGHNA and CDR2 YNFKEQ. This CDR3 is 14 amino acids long. The CDR3 reads CASSHSLASGELFF. Written as DNA, the CDR3 is TGTGCCAGCAGCCACTCATTGGCCTCCGGGGAGCTGTTTTTT.

V is TRBV19 and J is TRBJ1-2; possibly TRBD1 for D (5 bases). This CDR3 contains 15 residues. Germline V CDR1 and CDR2: LNHDA, SQIVND (reference sequence). V lost 4 bases, J lost 3 bases, and 15 bases lay in between. DNA of the CDR3: TGTGCCAGTAGTAAAGGGACCGGGACGGACTATGGCTACACCTTC. This gives the protein CASSKGTGTDYGYTF.

The chain employs TRBV6-5 and TRBJ1-3; D is possibly TRBD1 (6 bases). From germline, CDR1 is MNHEY and CDR2 SVGAGI. This CDR3 comprises 14 residues. V was cut by 8 bases and J by 2 bases, with 13 bases left in between. This CDR3 reads CASLKPGAGNTIYF. For the CDR3, the DNA is TGTGCCAGCCTTAAACCAGGGGCTGGAAACACCATATATTTT.

This rearrangement joins TRBV6-6 to TRBJ2-3; D ambiguous. Germline assignment: CDR1 MNHNY and CDR2 SVGAGI (reference sequence). The CDR3 spans 13 residues. V shed 0 bases and J shed 1 base, with 2 bases lying between them. The DNA of the CDR3 is TGTGCCAGCAGTTACTCCGGCACAGATACGCAGTATTTT. Its protein is CASSYSGTDTQYF.